A single sample gave rise to the 32 T cell receptor beta chains below, sequenced in a study of shared clonotypes between healthy human individuals. Produced via immunoSEQ multiplex PCR; TCRdb's table is partial and in-frame only. The data show 2,500,000 or so clones, with under 95% seen just once and 0.36% held by the top ten. Sequencing was carried out using naive CD4+ T cells from PBMCs. Subset indicated: CD45RA+ positively selected. Receptors originate from a man younger than 35 in good health. Some clones in this sample may be carry-over from other donors' samples.

The chain is built from TRBV2 and TRBJ2-2; 11 nucleotides match TRBD2. Germline V CDR1 and CDR2: SNHLY, FYNNEI. J gave up 8 bases and V 0 bases, and 5 bases lay outside the gene matches. The CDR3 is 16 residues long. The CDR3 DNA reads TGTGCCAGCAGTGAAGCTAGCGGGAGGGCCTGGGGGGAGCTGTTTTTT. Protein sequence: CASSEASGRAWGELFF.

The gene calls are TRBV4-3 and TRBJ1-2; TRBD1 aligns across 8 bases. CDR3 size: 15 residues. J lost 4 bases, V lost 2 bases, and 6 bases had no gene match. CDR1 and CDR2 from the germline V gene are LGHNA and YSLEER. CDR3 in amino acids: CASSQRQGASYGYTF. DNA of the CDR3: TGCGCCAGCAGCCAACGGCAGGGGGCAAGCTATGGCTACACCTTC.

The chain's CDR3 is CASSWESGASSGANVLTF. In DNA, the CDR3 is TGTGCCAGCAGCTGGGAATCTGGAGCCAGCTCTGGGGCCAACGTCCTGACTTTC. The chain couples TRBV7-9 to TRBJ2-6; no clear D. Trimming took off 4 bases at V and 0 bases at J, with 16 bases between the two ends. The CDR3 is 18 amino acids. Germline assignment: CDR1 SEHNR and CDR2 FQNEAQ (reference sequence).

The rearrangement links TRBV11-1 to TRBJ1-3; 7 bases map to TRBD1. The CDR3 spans 15 residues. Losses at the gene ends were 2 bases for V and 8 bases for J; bases not matched to a gene: 9. Germline V gene sequence: CDR1 SGHAT, CDR2 FQDESV (reference sequence). The CDR3 DNA reads as TGTGCCAGCAGCTTAAATGGAGACAGGGTGGACACCATATATTTT. Its translation: CASSLNGDRVDTIYF.

The chain joins TRBV11-2 to TRBJ2-7; 13 bases map to TRBD2. V shed 4 bases and J 8 bases; nucleotides not matched to a gene: 8. From germline, CDR1 is SGHAT and CDR2 FQNNGV. The CDR3 extends over 15 amino acids. The CDR3 DNA reads TGTGCCAGCAGCTCCCCCCGGACTAGCGGGGGAAAGCAGTACTTC. Translated, it gives CASSSPRTSGGKQYF. Together with reference TRBV11-2 and TRBJ2-7, the CDR3 gives the full variable domain: EAGVAQSPRYKIIEKRQSVAFWCNPISGHATLYWYQQILGQGPKLLIQFQNNGVVDDSQLPKDRFSAERLKGVDSTLKIQPAKLEDSAVYLCASSSPRTSGGKQYFGPGTRLTVT.

To note about this clone: Other DNA sequences from this sample encode an identical CDR3 as well. The chain has TRBV7-2 and TRBJ2-3; no reliable D call. The germline CDR1 and CDR2 sequences are SGHTA and FQGNSA. The V gene lost 2 bases and the J gene lost 1 base, with 7 bases spanning the gap. The CDR3 is 14 residues long. CDR3 loop: CASSLSAGTDTQYF. CDR3 DNA: TGTGCCAGCAGCTTATCTGCGGGCACAGATACGCAGTATTTT.

This clone was counted a single time. This chain links TRBV10-3 with TRBJ2-1; the D is unclear. This CDR3 is 15 amino acids long. The germline V gene encodes CDR1 ENHRY and CDR2 SYGVKD. Trimming cost V 2 bases and J 5 bases, with 13 bases left between them. The CDR3 DNA sequence: TGTGCCATCAGTGAGGCCAGCGCAGGAAACAATGAGCAGTTCTTC. Amino acids: CAISEASAGNNEQFF.

This chain connects TRBV5-1 to TRBJ2-1; a weak D match, TRBD1 (6 bases). Trimming cost V 0 bases and J 6 bases, with 13 bases left between them. The germline V gene has CDR1 SGHRS and CDR2 YFSETQ. The CDR3 covers 15 residues. The CDR3 region is CASSLDTGLGNEQFF. CDR3 nucleotide sequence: TGCGCCAGCAGCTTGGATACAGGGTTGGGCAATGAGCAGTTCTTC.

The chain recombines TRBV25-1 with TRBJ2-1; D perhaps matches TRBD1 (6 bases). The CDR3 is 14 amino acids. Trimming took off 5 bases at V and 1 base at J, with 9 bases between the two ends. Germline CDR1 reads MGHDK; CDR2 reads SYGVNS. The chain's CDR3 is CASSWGHSYNEQFF. The CDR3, as DNA: TGTGCCAGCAGTTGGGGGCATTCCTACAATGAGCAGTTCTTC. The full variable domain, completed using reference TRBV25-1 and TRBJ2-1, is EADIYQTPRYLVIGTGKKITLECSQTMGHDKMYWYQQDPGMELHLIHYSYGVNSTEKGDLSSESTVSRIRTEHFPLTLESARPSHTSQYLCASSWGHSYNEQFFGPGTRLTVL.

The chain employs TRBV30 and TRBJ2-1; D remains unclear. Trimming stripped 1 base from V and 10 bases from J, with 14 bases between. The CDR3 consists of 13 residues. CDR1 is GTSNPN, CDR2 SVGIG, per germline (reference sequence). The CDR3 here is CAWSALRIREQFF. The CDR3 DNA follows: TGTGCCTGGAGTGCCCTCCGAATCCGGGAGCAGTTCTTC.

The rearrangement joins TRBV5-1 to TRBJ2-5, with D uncertain. The V end was cut by 3 bases, the J end by 5 bases, with 14 bases between. The germline V gene has CDR1 SGHRS and CDR2 YFSETQ. The CDR3 covers 14 residues. The CDR3 spells CASSWGPTGETQYF. The CDR3 nucleotides are TGCGCCAGCAGCTGGGGTCCGACCGGGGAGACCCAGTACTTC.

The gene calls are TRBV7-9 and TRBJ1-1; D is perhaps TRBD1 (5 bases). Trimming removed 5 bases at V and 6 bases at J, with 16 bases between. The CDR3 consists of 14 residues. Germline V lookup: CDR1 SEHNR, CDR2 FQNEAQ (reference sequence). The CDR3 bases are TGTGCCAGCAGCCCTACCCCAGACAGTGCTGAAGCTTTCTTT. Its translation is CASSPTPDSAEAFF.

A word on this clone: Other DNA sequences in the same sample also yield this CDR3. The rearrangement joins TRBV10-3 to TRBJ2-3; D is undetermined. The CDR3 totals 14 residues. Trimming cost V 3 bases and J 0 bases, with 7 bases left between them. Germline V lookup: CDR1 ENHRY, CDR2 SYGVKD. CDR3 sequence: CAISEGGSTDTQYF. CDR3 sequence (DNA): TGTGCCATCAGTGAAGGCGGTAGCACAGATACGCAGTATTTT.

The genes are TRBV6-1 and TRBJ2-2; no definite D call. V lost 5 bases and J lost 2, with 6 bases in between. The CDR3 consists of 13 residues. Germline lookup yields CDR1 MNHNS and CDR2 SASEGT. The CDR3 sequence: CASSKSNTGELFF. DNA for the CDR3: TGTGCCAGCAGTAAGAGTAACACCGGGGAGCTGTTTTTT.

The V and J genes are TRBV28 and TRBJ1-2; D is unresolved. Germline values: CDR1 MDHEN, CDR2 SYDVKM. V lost 3 bases to trimming and J lost 8 bases, with 10 bases between them. This CDR3 has 12 amino acids. CDR3 sequence (DNA): TGTGCCAGCAGTTTCCCTGCCCAGGGCTACACCTTC. Translation gives CASSFPAQGYTF.

As for this clone: The identical CDR3 is also encoded by other nucleotide sequences in the sample. The V call is TRBV27, the J call TRBJ1-5; D gene ambiguous. CDR1 is MNHEY and CDR2 is SMNVEV in the germline V gene (reference sequence). The germline V and J ends were trimmed by 6 bases and 2 bases, with 5 bases remaining between them. This CDR3 is built from 12 residues. The CDR3 DNA follows: TGTGCCAGCAGCAGTGGCAATCAGCCCCAGCATTTT. Its translation: CASSSGNQPQHF.

The V gene is TRBV28, the J gene TRBJ1-2; 9 nucleotides line up with TRBD1. This CDR3 comprises 14 residues. The V gene's germline CDR1 is MDHEN and CDR2 SYDVKM. V was pared by 6 bases and J by 8 bases, with 10 bases of the junction left unmatched. The CDR3 loop reads CASSRRGQGYGYTF. The DNA of the CDR3 is TGTGCCAGCAGCAGACGCGGACAGGGGTACGGCTACACCTTC.

The rearrangement uses TRBV5-8 and TRBJ2-3; the D is unclear. V lost 3 bases to trimming and J lost 0 bases, with 11 bases between them. The CDR3 consists of 15 residues. Germline V CDR1 and CDR2: SGHTS, YDEGEE. CDR3 residues: CASSWVRPSTDTQYF. Written as DNA, the CDR3 is TGTGCCAGCAGCTGGGTACGGCCAAGCACAGATACGCAGTATTTT.

With regard to this clone: Distinct nucleotide sequences in the sample also encode this CDR3. The chain recombines TRBV5-1 with TRBJ2-7; D is unclear. This CDR3 region has 12 residues. Germline V gene sequence: CDR1 SGHRS, CDR2 YFSETQ. V lost 0 bases, J lost 5 bases, and 6 bases lay in between. The CDR3, as DNA: TGCGCCAGCAGCTTGGGGGATCACGAGCAGTACTTC. Protein product: CASSLGDHEQYF. The full variable domain, rest sourced from reference TRBV5-1 and TRBJ2-7, is KAGVTQTPRYLIKTRGQQVTLSCSPISGHRSVSWYQQTPGQGLQFLFEYFSETQRNKGNFPGRFSGRQFSNSRSEMNVSTLELGDSALYLCASSLGDHEQYFGPGTRLTVT.

As for this clone: One junction end does not reproduce the germline sequence, and a read error may be involved. The rearrangement uses TRBV5-5 and TRBJ2-7; 11 bases are shared with TRBD2. CDR3 size: 18 residues. Germline values: CDR1 SGHKS, CDR2 YYEKEE (reference sequence). CDR3 sequence: CANSLGTSGSRGSYEQYF. The CDR3 DNA sequence: TGTGCCAACAGCTTGGGCACTAGCGGGAGTAGAGGTTCCTACGAGCAGTACTTC. The full variable domain, with the rest looked up from reference TRBV5-5 and TRBJ2-7, is DAGVTQSPTHLIKTRGQQVTLRCSPISGHKSVSWYQQVLGQGPQFIFQYYEKEERGRGNFPDRFSARQFPNYSSELNVNALLLGDSALYLCANSLGTSGSRGSYEQYFGPGTRLTVT.

The V call is TRBV7-2, the J call TRBJ1-1, with 11 bases aligning to TRBD1. The length of the CDR3 is 15 residues. With V trimmed by 3 bases and J by 4 bases, 4 bases remained unmatched. The germline V gene has CDR1 SGHTA and CDR2 FQGNSA. The CDR3 DNA sequence: TGTGCCAGCAGCTTGGACAGGGGGCGGGTCACTGAAGCTTTCTTT. Protein sequence: CASSLDRGRVTEAFF.

This sequence joins TRBV19 and TRBJ2-3; 8 nucleotides line up with TRBD1. The germline gives CDR1 LNHDA, CDR2 SQIVND (reference sequence). CDR3 length: 17 residues. V dropped 4 bases and J dropped 2; count of bases not matched to a gene: 11. The CDR3 nucleotides read TGTGCCAGTAGTACCCAAGGACAGGGCGAATCCACAGATACGCAGTATTTT. This encodes CASSTQGQGESTDTQYF.

The chain couples TRBV5-1 to TRBJ2-3; D not certain. Germline loops: CDR1 SGHRS, CDR2 YFSETQ. The germline V and J ends were trimmed by 2 bases and 2 bases, with 15 bases remaining between them. This CDR3 comprises 16 residues. As DNA, the CDR3 is TGCGCCAGCAGCTTAGGGCAAGAACTATTCACAGATACGCAGTATTTT. This gives the protein CASSLGQELFTDTQYF.

The chain joins TRBV27 to TRBJ2-7; D gene uncertain. Trimming shortened V by 3 bases and J by 6 bases, and 21 bases separated the two germline ends. Germline lookup yields CDR1 MNHEY and CDR2 SMNVEV (reference sequence). CDR3 length equals 16 residues. CDR3 amino acids: CASSFYGVRPPREQYF. The CDR3 nucleotides are TGTGCCAGCAGTTTTTACGGTGTCCGGCCCCCTCGCGAGCAGTACTTC.

The chain couples TRBV29-1 to TRBJ2-4, with D uncertain. CDR1 SQVTM and CDR2 ANQGSEA come from the germline V gene. The CDR3 totals 14 residues. V lost 4 bases and J 0 bases, leaving 10 bases between the germline ends. CDR3: CSVAGRLAKNIQYF. CDR3 nucleotides: TGCAGCGTTGCAGGCCGGTTAGCCAAAAACATTCAGTACTTC.

To note about this clone: This sample includes further DNA sequences coding for the same CDR3. The chain joins TRBV5-1 to TRBJ2-1; D is ambiguous. There are 14 residues in the CDR3. The V end was cut by 4 bases, the J end by 1 base, with 9 bases between. In germline, CDR1 is SGHRS, CDR2 YFSETQ. CDR3 nucleotides: TGCGCCAGCAGCCTCGAAAGTTCCTACAATGAGCAGTTCTTC. Its protein is CASSLESSYNEQFF.

This sequence joins TRBV30 and TRBJ2-1, with 9 bases lining up with TRBD1. Germline assignment: CDR1 GTSNPN and CDR2 SVGIG (reference sequence). The V and J ends lost 4 bases and 5 bases, in that order; junction bases with no gene match: 15. CDR3 length equals 17 residues. CDR3 coding DNA: TGTGCCTGGACCAGGACCGGGACAGGGATTAATCACAATGAGCAGTTCTTC. The encoded protein is CAWTRTGTGINHNEQFF.

Only one count was recorded for this clone. The chain carries TRBV7-9 and TRBJ2-1; 10 positions match TRBD2. Germline V lookup: CDR1 SEHNR, CDR2 FQNEAQ (reference sequence). This CDR3 is built from 17 residues. The J segment lost 2 bases and the V segment lost 4 bases, leaving 8 bases of the junction unmatched. The CDR3 is CASSSPRGTSAYNEQFF. The CDR3 coding sequence is TGTGCCAGCAGCTCCCCCCGAGGGACTAGCGCCTACAATGAGCAGTTCTTC.

This clone was observed once. The sample contains more than one DNA sequence encoding this CDR3. This chain uses TRBV18 with TRBJ1-4; the D gene is possibly TRBD1 (5 bases). The CDR3 length is 13 residues. V was clipped by 3 bases and J by 8 bases, with 10 bases between them. CDR1 is KGHSH and CDR2 is LQKENI in the germline V gene. The CDR3 DNA follows: TGTGCCAGCTCACCCGGGGCACAAGAAAAACTGTTTTTT. Translating gives CASSPGAQEKLFF. Variable domain in full (rest from reference TRBV18 and TRBJ1-4): NAGVMQNPRHLVRRRGQEARLRCSPMKGHSHVYWYRQLPEEGLKFMVYLQKENIIDESGMPKERFSAEFPKEGPSILRIQQVVRGDSAAYFCASSPGAQEKLFFGSGTQLSVL.

V gene TRBV28 combines with J gene TRBJ1-3; D unclear. The CDR3 sequence is 14 residues long. The germline V gene has CDR1 MDHEN and CDR2 SYDVKM. Trimming stripped 6 bases from V and 0 bases from J, with 9 bases between. The CDR3 DNA follows: TGTGCCAGCAGGCCCCAGATCTCTGGAAACACCATATATTTT. Its translation is CASRPQISGNTIYF.

V is TRBV5-8 and J is TRBJ2-7; D remains ambiguous. Per the germline V gene, CDR1 is SGHTS and CDR2 is YDEGEE. This CDR3 region has 12 residues. V shed 2 bases and J shed 8 bases, with 11 bases lying between them. CDR3 nucleotides: TGTGCCAGCAGCTTTGCCCCCGCTCAGCAGTACTTC. It specifies CASSFAPAQQYF.

A single count supports this clone. The rearrangement joins TRBV5-1 to TRBJ2-4; 9 bases are a match to TRBD1. Per the germline V gene, CDR1 is SGHRS and CDR2 is YFSETQ. This CDR3 region has 19 residues. Trimming cost V 3 bases and J 3 bases; bases outside gene matches: 16. As DNA, the CDR3 is TGCGCCAGCAGCTCGTTACCGGGACAGGGTAATGTAGGCAAAAACATTCAGTACTTC. Its translation is CASSSLPGQGNVGKNIQYF.